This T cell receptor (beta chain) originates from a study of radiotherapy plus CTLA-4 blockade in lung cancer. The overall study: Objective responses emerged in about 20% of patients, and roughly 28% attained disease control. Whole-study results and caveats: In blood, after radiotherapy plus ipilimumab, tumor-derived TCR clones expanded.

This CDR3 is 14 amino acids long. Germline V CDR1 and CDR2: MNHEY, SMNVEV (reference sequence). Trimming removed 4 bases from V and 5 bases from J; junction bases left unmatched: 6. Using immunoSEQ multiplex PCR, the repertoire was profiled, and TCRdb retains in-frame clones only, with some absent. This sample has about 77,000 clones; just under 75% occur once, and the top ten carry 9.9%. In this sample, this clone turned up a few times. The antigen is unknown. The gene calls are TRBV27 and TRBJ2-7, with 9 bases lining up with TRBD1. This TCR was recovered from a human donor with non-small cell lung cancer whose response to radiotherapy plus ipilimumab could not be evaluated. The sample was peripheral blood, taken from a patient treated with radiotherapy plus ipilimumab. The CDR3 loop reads CASSSGQGSDEQYF. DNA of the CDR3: TGTGCCAGCAGTTCGGGACAGGGAAGTGACGAGCAGTACTTC.